These 21 T cell receptor beta chains were sequenced from one sample in a study of blood T cell repertoires in COVID-19 (dated by TCRdb to the early 2020s). The library was obtained by the immunoSEQ multiplex PCR assay. What TCRdb holds here is the immuneACCESS table cut down to in-frame rearrangements. Part of the clones is not present; checked against another copy, under half of the missing clones reflect an unresolved V gene, and the others are unexplained. Within this sample are a few hundred thousand clones, with 70% to 90% of them counted one time only. The ten biggest clones cover about 9% of the sample. Sequenced input: PBMCs or T cells enriched from blood (not recorded which). Receptors were obtained from a man aged 35-49 years who had recovered from COVID-19.

This clone was counted only a few times. This chain uses TRBV7-2 with TRBJ2-1, with 11 bases lining up with TRBD2. The CDR3 sequence is 15 residues long. With V trimmed by 2 bases and J by 10 bases, 7 bases remained unmatched. Germline CDR1 and CDR2: SGHTA and FQGNSA. The CDR3 sequence is CASSLYDSGRVEQFF. Written as DNA, the CDR3 is TGTGCCAGCAGCTTATATGATAGCGGGAGGGTGGAGCAGTTCTTC. Full variable domain (missing parts from reference TRBV7-2 and TRBJ2-1): GAGVSQSPSNKVTEKGKDVELRCDPISGHTALYWYRQSLGQGLEFLIYFQGNSAPDKSGLPSDRFSAERTGGSVSTLTIQRTQQEDSAVYLCASSLYDSGRVEQFFGPGTRLTVL.

The gene calls are TRBV29-1 and TRBJ2-7, with 9 bases identical to TRBD1. In germline, CDR1 is SQVTM, CDR2 ANQGSEA. CDR3 length: 16 residues. Trimming cost V 6 bases and J 1 base; bases outside gene matches: 13. CDR3 sequence (DNA): TGCAGCGTCCAAGGTCCCGAGACAGGGGGGTCCTACGAGCAGTACTTC. Protein sequence: CSVQGPETGGSYEQYF.

The rearrangement joins TRBV6-5 to TRBJ2-3, with 9 positions matching TRBD2. Germline CDR1 MNHEY, CDR2 SVGAGI. With 7 bases clipped from V and 3 bases from J, the junction kept 5 bases outside the gene matches. This CDR3 region has 14 residues. The CDR3 DNA reads as TGTGCCAGCACTCGCCTAGCGGGGACAGATACGCAGTATTTT. This codes for CASTRLAGTDTQYF.

This clone was seen only a few times. V usage is TRBV19 and J usage is TRBJ1-3; D is unresolved. Germline CDR1 and CDR2: LNHDA and SQIVND (reference sequence). The CDR3 runs 15 residues. V was cut by 3 bases and J by 3 bases, with 12 bases left in between. The CDR3 region is CASSIYRVGGNTIYF. The CDR3, as DNA: TGTGCCAGTAGTATTTACCGGGTTGGTGGAAACACCATATATTTT.

The CDR3 reads CASSLARGESYEQYF. CDR3 nucleotide sequence: TGCGCCAGCAGCTTGGCCCGTGGGGAGTCCTACGAGCAGTACTTC. This chain connects TRBV5-1 to TRBJ2-7; D perhaps matches TRBD2 (5 bases). V was clipped by 0 bases and J by 1 base, with 11 bases between them. Germline V CDR1 and CDR2: SGHRS, YFSETQ. CDR3 size: 15 residues.

The gene calls are TRBV21-1 and TRBJ2-4; the D segment call TRBD2 is taken from the table without a DNA check. TRBV21-1 is given as a pseudogene. The CDR3 sequence is 18 residues long. DNA of the CDR3: TGTGCCAGCAGCGTAAAGGGAGGCGGGAGGGCCATTTCGCACATTCAGTACTTC. The encoded protein is CASSVKGGGRAISHIQYF.

This clone was detected once. The CDR3 region is CASSPRDRGTLSGNTIYF. DNA for the CDR3: TGTGCCAGCAGCCCCCGGGACAGGGGTACGCTCTCTGGAAACACCATATATTTT. The chain uses TRBV14 and TRBJ1-3, with 10 positions matching TRBD1. Trimming removed 4 bases from V and 0 bases from J; junction bases left unmatched: 9. The CDR3 covers 18 residues. Germline CDR1 is SGHDN and CDR2 is FVKESK.

The chain is built from TRBV27 and TRBJ2-7; no clear D. The CDR3 is made up of 14 amino acids. Germline assignment: CDR1 MNHEY and CDR2 SMNVEV (reference sequence). V dropped 3 bases and J dropped 2 bases, with 11 bases sitting between them. CDR3 amino acids: CASSLIGPTYEQYF. The DNA of the CDR3 is TGTGCCAGCAGTTTGATTGGGCCTACCTACGAGCAGTACTTC.

V gene TRBV28 combines with J gene TRBJ1-1; possibly TRBD1 for D (6 bases). V was clipped by 4 bases and J by 4 bases, with 16 bases between them. The CDR3 loop spans 15 amino acids. Germline V gene lookup returns CDR1 MDHEN and CDR2 SYDVKM. CDR3 residues: CASSSTGGAGTEAFF. The CDR3 DNA reads as TGTGCCAGCAGTTCAACCGGGGGGGCGGGCACTGAAGCTTTCTTT.

The V call is TRBV11-3, the J call TRBJ1-5, with TRBD1 identical over 7 bases. With 1 base clipped from V and 6 bases from J, the junction kept 9 bases outside the gene matches. CDR1 and CDR2 (germline): SGHNT, YENEEA. The CDR3 sequence is 16 residues long. CDR3 nucleotide sequence: TGTGCCAGCAGCTTAGTTAAGGGGGCCTTATTTCAGCCCCAGCATTTT. It is translated as CASSLVKGALFQPQHF.

The chain is built from TRBV5-5 and TRBJ2-1; TRBD2 might be the D (6 bases). V lost 0 bases and J lost 3, with 10 bases in between. There are 15 residues in the CDR3. Germline V gives CDR1 SGHKS, CDR2 YYEKEE (reference sequence). CDR3 sequence: CASSLATSRYNEQFF. The CDR3 coding sequence is TGTGCCAGCAGCTTGGCCACTAGCCGCTACAATGAGCAGTTCTTC. Full variable domain (remainder filled in from reference TRBV5-5 and TRBJ2-1): DAGVTQSPTHLIKTRGQQVTLRCSPISGHKSVSWYQQVLGQGPQFIFQYYEKEERGRGNFPDRFSARQFPNYSSELNVNALLLGDSALYLCASSLATSRYNEQFFGPGTRLTVL.

The CDR3 region is CASSSVPGQLYEQYF. CDR3 nucleotide sequence: TGTGCCAGCAGCTCAGTCCCGGGACAATTATACGAGCAGTACTTC. The chain uses TRBV7-9 and TRBJ2-7, with D perhaps matching TRBD1 (6 bases). Germline CDR1 and CDR2: SEHNR and FQNEAQ (reference sequence). Trimming removed 4 bases from V and 4 bases from J, with 17 bases in between. There are 15 residues in the CDR3.

The chain has TRBV28 and TRBJ2-1; 7 bases line up with TRBD1. The V gene end was trimmed by 0 bases and the J gene end by 3 bases; junction bases not matched to a gene: 8. Germline V lookup: CDR1 MDHEN, CDR2 SYDVKM. The CDR3 length is 17 residues. The CDR3 DNA follows: TGTGCCAGCAGTTTATGGAACAGGGGAGTAAGCTACAATGAGCAGTTCTTC. Amino acid sequence: CASSLWNRGVSYNEQFF.

The chain recombines TRBV5-1 with TRBJ2-1; no clear D gene. Germline-derived CDR1 and CDR2 are SGHRS and YFSETQ. Trimming took 4 bases from V and 6 from J, leaving 17 bases between them. This CDR3 has 15 residues. Written as DNA, the CDR3 is TGCGCCAGCAGCCCGCTCCCCCTGACAAGCAATGAGCAGTTCTTC. Translating it yields CASSPLPLTSNEQFF.

In its sample, this clone was seen a few times. CDR3 DNA: TGTGCCAGCAGTTCTAGGACTAGTTCATCAAATGAGCAGTTCTTC. This gives the protein CASSSRTSSSNEQFF. V usage is TRBV6-5 and J usage is TRBJ2-1; TRBD2 agrees at 7 bases. The V segment lost 4 bases and the J segment 7 bases; nucleotides outside the gene matches: 10. The CDR3 consists of 15 residues. Germline V CDR1 and CDR2: MNHEY, SVGAGI.

The chain has TRBV7-9 and TRBJ2-3, with TRBD2 matching 13 bases. This CDR3 comprises 15 residues. The junction had 2 bases not matched to a gene; V was cut back by 4 bases and J by 4 bases. Germline V gene data show CDR1 as SEHNR and CDR2 as FQNEAQ (reference sequence). In nucleotides, the CDR3 is TGTGCCAGCAGCTGGACTAGCGGGAGTGCAGATACGCAGTATTTT. Its protein product is CASSWTSGSADTQYF. The full variable domain, rest sourced from reference TRBV7-9 and TRBJ2-3, is DTGVSQNPRHKITKRGQNVTFRCDPISEHNRLYWYRQTLGQGPEFLTYFQNEAQLEKSRLLSDRFSAERPKGSFSTLEIQRTEQGDSAMYLCASSWTSGSADTQYFGPGTRLTVL.

The V gene is TRBV5-1, the J gene TRBJ2-5; TRBD2 is a possible D gene (7 bases). The CDR3 runs 15 residues. Germline V CDR1 and CDR2: SGHRS, YFSETQ. V was pared by 2 bases and J by 5 bases, with 16 bases between. The CDR3 loop reads CASSFGGRSGETQYF. CDR3 nucleotides: TGCGCCAGCAGCTTCGGGGGGCGCAGCGGGGAGACCCAGTACTTC.

The chain uses TRBV5-8 and TRBJ2-7; 10 bases align to TRBD1. There are 15 residues in the CDR3. V shed 5 bases and J 4 bases; nucleotides not matched to a gene: 9. Germline V gene data show CDR1 as SGHTS and CDR2 as YDEGEE. DNA of the CDR3: TGTGCCAGCAGTGCCGGGACAGGGGTGACTTACGAGCAGTACTTC. Encoded protein: CASSAGTGVTYEQYF.

Here the CDR3 DNA reads TGCGCCAGCAGCCCCCAGACAGGTCGTACCTACGAGCAGTACTTC. Amino acids: CASSPQTGRTYEQYF. The chain joins TRBV5-1 to TRBJ2-7, with a tentative D call TRBD1 (6 bases). The CDR3 spans 15 residues. The germline gives CDR1 SGHRS, CDR2 YFSETQ. The ends were cut back, 4 bases at V and 2 bases at J, with 16 bases in the middle.

The chain is built from TRBV5-1 and TRBJ2-1; 7 nucleotides agree with TRBD2. Germline V CDR1 and CDR2: SGHRS, YFSETQ. This CDR3 contains 14 residues. J gave up 1 base and V 4 bases, and 2 bases lay outside the gene matches. The CDR3 bases are TGCGCCAGCAGCGCGGGAGAATCCTACAATGAGCAGTTCTTC. This codes for CASSAGESYNEQFF.

The chain uses TRBV5-1 and TRBJ2-7, with D tentatively TRBD2 (6 bases). Germline V gene data show CDR1 as SGHRS and CDR2 as YFSETQ. The CDR3 runs 13 residues. Trimming took 4 bases from V and 7 from J, leaving 15 bases between them. The CDR3 DNA reads as TGCGCCAGCAGCCAGGAGGGCCGGTGGGAGCAGTACTTC. This encodes CASSQEGRWEQYF. The full variable domain, completed using reference TRBV5-1 and TRBJ2-7, is KAGVTQTPRYLIKTRGQQVTLSCSPISGHRSVSWYQQTPGQGLQFLFEYFSETQRNKGNFPGRFSGRQFSNSRSEMNVSTLELGDSALYLCASSQEGRWEQYFGPGTRLTVT.